This record covers a single TCR beta chain. Its antigen is as yet unknown. Naive CD45RA+ and memory CD45RA-negative subsets were split from CD4+ cells. The data originate from a study of shared clonotypes between healthy human individuals. Across the whole study: Each donor had three CD4 naive, three CD4 memory, two CD8 naive and one CD8 memory plate.

The study's findings and limits: There were few donors, and this limited the genetic and exposure-history diversity represented.

Profiling relied on immunoSEQ multiplex PCR, and the TCRdb table lists in-frame clones only, not all of them. There are approximately 530,000 clones in the sample; around 96% occur only once, and around 0.066% lies in the top ten. This clonotype originated in a woman aged 25 to 39 in good health. The sequencing input was naive CD4+ T cells sorted from blood. The subset: CD45RA+ positively selected.

The CDR3 nucleotides are TGTGCCACCAATTCTCAGGGGGCCGACGAGCAGTACTTC. Translating it yields CATNSQGADEQYF. The chain combines TRBV6-6 with TRBJ2-7; 8 bases align to TRBD1. Germline V gene data show CDR1 as MNHNY and CDR2 as SVGAGI (reference sequence). CDR3 length: 13 residues. Trimming at V came to 10 bases and at J to 5 bases, leaving 10 bases not matched to a gene.